This T cell receptor (beta chain) originates from a study of T-cell memory formation after mild COVID-19. Study findings and constraints: Clones that contracted from day 15 to 85 were balanced CD4/CD8, while later expanders leaned CD4+.

This clonotype has more than one count but fewer than ten. What it binds is unknown. Trimming took 4 bases from V and 0 from J; bases not matched to a gene: 5. This CDR3 is 17 amino acids long. The germline CDR1 and CDR2 sequences are LNHDA and SQIVND (reference sequence). Each CDR3 protein gets one entry after TCRdb re-called the 5' RACE reads with MiXCR. The data contain roughly 350,000 distinct CDR3 sequences, 25% to 30% of them singletons. The chain employs TRBV19 and TRBJ2-2; 10 bases align to TRBD2. The TCR originated in an adult woman who had mild COVID-19 (a few samples of this study predate the infection). Cell type and time point are not known. The material sequenced was PBMCs or a T cell subset sorted from them (not recorded which). The CDR3 nucleotides are TGTGCCAGTAGTACCCAACTAGCGGGGACGAACACCGGGGAGCTGTTTTTT. This codes for CASSTQLAGTNTGELFF. Using reference TRBV19 and TRBJ2-2 for the parts outside the CDR3, the full variable domain is DGGITQSPKYLFRKEGQNVTLSCEQNLNHDAMYWYRQDPGQGLRLIYYSQIVNDFQKGDIAEGYSVSREKKESFPLTVTSAQKNPTAFYLCASSTQLAGTNTGELFFGEGSRLTVL.